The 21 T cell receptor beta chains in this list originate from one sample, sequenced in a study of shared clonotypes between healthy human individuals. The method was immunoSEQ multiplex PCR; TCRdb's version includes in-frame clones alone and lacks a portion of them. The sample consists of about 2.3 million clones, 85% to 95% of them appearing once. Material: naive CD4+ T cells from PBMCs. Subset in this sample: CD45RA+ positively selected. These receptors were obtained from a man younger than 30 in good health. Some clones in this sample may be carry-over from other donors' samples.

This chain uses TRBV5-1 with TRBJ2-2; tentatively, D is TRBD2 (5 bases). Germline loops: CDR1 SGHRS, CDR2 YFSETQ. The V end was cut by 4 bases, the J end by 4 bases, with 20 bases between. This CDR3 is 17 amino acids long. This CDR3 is CASSPPAVGVATGELFF. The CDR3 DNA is TGCGCCAGCAGCCCGCCCGCGGTCGGGGTCGCCACCGGGGAGCTGTTTTTT.

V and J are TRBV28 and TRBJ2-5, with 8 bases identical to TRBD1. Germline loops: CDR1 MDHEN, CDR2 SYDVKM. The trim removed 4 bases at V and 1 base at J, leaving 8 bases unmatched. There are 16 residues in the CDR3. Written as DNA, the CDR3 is TGTGCCAGCAGTTATTCGGACAGGGATTTCCAAGAGACCCAGTACTTC. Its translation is CASSYSDRDFQETQYF.

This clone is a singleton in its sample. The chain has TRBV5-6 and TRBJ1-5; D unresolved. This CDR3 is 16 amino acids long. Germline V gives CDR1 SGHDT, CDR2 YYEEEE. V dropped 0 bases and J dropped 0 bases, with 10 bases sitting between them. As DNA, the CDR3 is TGTGCCAGCAGCTTGGCCCAGGCAACTAGCAATCAGCCCCAGCATTTT. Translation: CASSLAQATSNQPQHF. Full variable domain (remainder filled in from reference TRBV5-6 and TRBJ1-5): DAGVTQSPTHLIKTRGQQVTLRCSPKSGHDTVSWYQQALGQGPQFIFQYYEEEERQRGNFPDRFSGHQFPNYSSELNVNALLLGDSALYLCASSLAQATSNQPQHFGDGTRLSIL.

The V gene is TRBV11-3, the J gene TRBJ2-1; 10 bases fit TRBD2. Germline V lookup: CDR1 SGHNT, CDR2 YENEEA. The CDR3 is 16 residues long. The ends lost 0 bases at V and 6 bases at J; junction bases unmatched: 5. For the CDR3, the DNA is TGTGCCAGCAGCTTAGAGGGACTAGCGAATGTCAATGAGCAGTTCTTC. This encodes CASSLEGLANVNEQFF.

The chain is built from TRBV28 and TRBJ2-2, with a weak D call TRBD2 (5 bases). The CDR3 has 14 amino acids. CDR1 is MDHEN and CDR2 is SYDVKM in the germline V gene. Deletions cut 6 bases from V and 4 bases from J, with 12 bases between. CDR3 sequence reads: CASSRTPLTGELFF. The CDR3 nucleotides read TGTGCCAGCAGCCGGACTCCACTCACCGGGGAGCTGTTTTTT.

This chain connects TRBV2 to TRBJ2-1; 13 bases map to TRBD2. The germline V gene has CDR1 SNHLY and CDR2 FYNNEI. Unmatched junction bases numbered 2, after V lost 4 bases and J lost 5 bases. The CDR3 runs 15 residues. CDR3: CASSGGLAGHNEQFF. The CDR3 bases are TGTGCCAGCAGTGGGGGACTAGCGGGACACAATGAGCAGTTCTTC. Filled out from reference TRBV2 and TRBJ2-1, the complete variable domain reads EPEVTQTPSHQVTQMGQEVILRCVPISNHLYFYWYRQILGQKVEFLVSFYNNEISEKSEIFDDQFSVERPDGSNFTLKIRSTKLEDSAMYFCASSGGLAGHNEQFFGPGTRLTVL.

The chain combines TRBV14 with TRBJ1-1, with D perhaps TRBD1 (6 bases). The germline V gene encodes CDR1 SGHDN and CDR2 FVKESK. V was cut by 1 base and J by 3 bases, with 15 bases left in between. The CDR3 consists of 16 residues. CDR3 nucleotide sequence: TGTGCCAGCAGCCAAGGCAGGGGAAGGTTGGACACTGAAGCTTTCTTT. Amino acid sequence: CASSQGRGRLDTEAFF.

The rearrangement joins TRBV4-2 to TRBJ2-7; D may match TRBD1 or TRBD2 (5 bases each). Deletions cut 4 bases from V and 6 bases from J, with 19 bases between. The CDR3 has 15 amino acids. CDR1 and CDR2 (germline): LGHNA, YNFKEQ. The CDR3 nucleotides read TGTGCCAGCAGCCCGGGGACCCTTCCTATCTTCGAGCAGTACTTC. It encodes CASSPGTLPIFEQYF.

CDR3 sequence (DNA): TGTGCCAGCAAACTGGGACCGACTAATGAAAAACTGTTTTTT. This translates into CASKLGPTNEKLFF. The genes are TRBV2 and TRBJ1-4; perhaps TRBD1 as D (5 bases). The germline V gene encodes CDR1 SNHLY and CDR2 FYNNEI. The CDR3 has 14 amino acids. V lost 7 bases and J 2 bases, leaving 11 bases between the germline ends.

The CDR3 sequence is CASSLLGESEAFF. The CDR3 DNA sequence: TGTGCCAGCAGCCTTCTGGGGGAATCTGAAGCTTTCTTT. V gene TRBV9 combines with J gene TRBJ1-1; D possibly corresponds to TRBD1 (5 bases). CDR3 size: 13 residues. V shed 4 bases and J shed 6 bases, with 13 bases lying between them. The germline V gene has CDR1 SGDLS and CDR2 YYNGEE.

CDR3 amino acids: CASSQKDWYQETQYF. CDR3 bases: TGTGCCAGCAGTCAGAAAGACTGGTACCAAGAGACCCAGTACTTC. The V and J genes are TRBV28 and TRBJ2-5; D ambiguous. From germline, CDR1 is MDHEN and CDR2 SYDVKM. The CDR3 sequence is 15 residues long. Trimming took 5 bases from V and 0 from J, leaving 13 bases between them.

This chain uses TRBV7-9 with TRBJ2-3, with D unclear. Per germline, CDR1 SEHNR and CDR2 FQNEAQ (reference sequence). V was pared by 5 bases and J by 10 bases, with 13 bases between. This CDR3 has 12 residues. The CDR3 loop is CASSGSTDPQYF. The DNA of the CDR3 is TGTGCCAGCAGCGGAAGCACGGACCCGCAGTATTTT.

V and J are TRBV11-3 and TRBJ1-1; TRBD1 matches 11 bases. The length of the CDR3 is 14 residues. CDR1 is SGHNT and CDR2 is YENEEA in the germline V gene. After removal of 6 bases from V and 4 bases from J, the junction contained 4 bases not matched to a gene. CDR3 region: CASSTGTGGTEAFF. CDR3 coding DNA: TGTGCCAGCAGTACCGGGACAGGGGGCACTGAAGCTTTCTTT.

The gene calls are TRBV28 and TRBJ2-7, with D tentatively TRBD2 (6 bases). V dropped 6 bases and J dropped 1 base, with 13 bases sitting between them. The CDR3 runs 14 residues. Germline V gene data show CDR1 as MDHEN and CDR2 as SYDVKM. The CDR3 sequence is CASRPPGGSYEQYF. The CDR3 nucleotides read TGTGCCAGCAGACCCCCCGGAGGGTCCTACGAGCAGTACTTC.

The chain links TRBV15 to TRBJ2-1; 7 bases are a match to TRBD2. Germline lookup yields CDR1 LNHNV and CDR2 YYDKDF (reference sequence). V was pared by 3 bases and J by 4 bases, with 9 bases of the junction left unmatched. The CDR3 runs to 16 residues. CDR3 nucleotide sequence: TGTGCCACCAGCAGCTACCGAGCGGGACTTTACAATGAGCAGTTCTTC. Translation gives CATSSYRAGLYNEQFF.

The CDR3 nucleotides are TGTGCCAGCAGCAAGGGACCATACGACACAGATACGCAGTATTTT. This translates into CASSKGPYDTDTQYF. The genes are TRBV5-6 and TRBJ2-3; TRBD1 or TRBD2 may be the D gene (5 bases each). This CDR3 contains 15 residues. V was shortened by 4 bases and J by 2 bases, with 14 bases between the two germline ends. CDR1 and CDR2 (germline): SGHDT, YYEEEE. Looking up the rest from reference TRBV5-6 and TRBJ2-3 gives the full variable domain: DAGVTQSPTHLIKTRGQQVTLRCSPKSGHDTVSWYQQALGQGPQFIFQYYEEEERQRGNFPDRFSGHQFPNYSSELNVNALLLGDSALYLCASSKGPYDTDTQYFGPGTRLTVL.

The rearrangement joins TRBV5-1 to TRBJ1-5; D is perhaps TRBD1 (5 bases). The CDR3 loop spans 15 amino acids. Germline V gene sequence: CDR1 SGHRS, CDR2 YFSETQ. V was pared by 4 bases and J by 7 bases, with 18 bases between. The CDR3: CASSPDPGGGQPQHF. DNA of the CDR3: TGCGCCAGCAGCCCCGATCCGGGGGGAGGACAGCCCCAGCATTTT.

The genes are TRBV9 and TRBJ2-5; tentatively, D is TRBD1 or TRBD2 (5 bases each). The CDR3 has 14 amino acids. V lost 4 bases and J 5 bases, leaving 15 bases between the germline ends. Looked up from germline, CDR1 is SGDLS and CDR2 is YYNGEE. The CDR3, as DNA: TGTGCCAGCAGCCTGGGACCCGAAGGGGAGACCCAGTACTTC. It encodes CASSLGPEGETQYF.

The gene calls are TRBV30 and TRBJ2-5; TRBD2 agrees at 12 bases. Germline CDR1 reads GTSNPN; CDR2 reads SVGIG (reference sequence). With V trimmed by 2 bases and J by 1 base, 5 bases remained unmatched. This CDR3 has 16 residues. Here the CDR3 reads CAWSLTSGRSQETQYF. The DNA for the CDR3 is TGTGCCTGGAGTTTAACTAGCGGGAGGTCCCAAGAGACCCAGTACTTC.

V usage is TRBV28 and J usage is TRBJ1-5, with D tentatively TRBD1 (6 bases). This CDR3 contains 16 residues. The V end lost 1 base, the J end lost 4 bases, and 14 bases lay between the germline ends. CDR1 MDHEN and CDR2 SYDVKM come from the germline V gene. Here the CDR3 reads CASSLYLTGVNQPQHF. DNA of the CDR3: TGTGCCAGCAGTTTATATCTGACAGGTGTTAATCAGCCCCAGCATTTT.

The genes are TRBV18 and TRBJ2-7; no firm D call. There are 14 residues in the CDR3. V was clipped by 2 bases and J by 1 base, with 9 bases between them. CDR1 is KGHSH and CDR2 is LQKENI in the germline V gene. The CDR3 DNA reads TGTGCCAGCTCACCAAGGGCAGCTTCCTACGAGCAGTACTTC. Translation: CASSPRAASYEQYF.